This section outlines one T cell receptor beta chain sequence together with its context. These data belong to a study of cytomegalovirus exposure and HLA in healthy donors. Germline CDR1 LNHNV, CDR2 YYDKDF (reference sequence). J gave up 0 bases and V 1 base, and 8 bases lay outside the gene matches. The CDR3 covers 18 residues. It was with 60 Vbeta and 13 Jbeta primers that the PCR ran. Per the original data handling: In a later analysis, of approximately 81 million unique beta chains, around 9.9 million appeared in at least two donors. Data came from immunoSEQ multiplex PCR; TCRdb stores just in-frame clones and leaves some out. V, J and clone size were drawn from that table, and D and trimming were deduced from the DNA. This table holds 100,000 to 150,000 clones, around 80% found once.

V and J are TRBV15 and TRBJ2-3; TRBD1 matches at 9 bases. This clonotype was sampled from a female donor in good health and CMV-seronegative. Source material: PBMCs. Here the CDR3 DNA reads TGTGCCACCAGCAGAGGAAAGCGGGACAGGGTCAGCACAGATACGCAGTATTTT. It translates to CATSRGKRDRVSTDTQYF.